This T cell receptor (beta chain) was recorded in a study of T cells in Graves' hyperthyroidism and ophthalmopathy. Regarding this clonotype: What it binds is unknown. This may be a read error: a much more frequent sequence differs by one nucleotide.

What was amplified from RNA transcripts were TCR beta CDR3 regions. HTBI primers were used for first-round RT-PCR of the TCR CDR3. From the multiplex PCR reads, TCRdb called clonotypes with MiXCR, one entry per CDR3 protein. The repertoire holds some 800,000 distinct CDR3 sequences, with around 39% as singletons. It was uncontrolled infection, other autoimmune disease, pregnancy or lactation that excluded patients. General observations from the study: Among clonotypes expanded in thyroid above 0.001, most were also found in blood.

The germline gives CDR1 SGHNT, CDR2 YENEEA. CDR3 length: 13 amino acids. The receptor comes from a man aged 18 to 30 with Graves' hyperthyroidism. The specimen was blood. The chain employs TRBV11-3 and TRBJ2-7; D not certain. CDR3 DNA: TGTGTCAGTAGTACAGACTGGGAATACGAGCAGTACTTC. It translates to CVSSTDWEYEQYF.